This TCR beta chain was retrieved from a study of T and B cells in COVID-19 patients. The germline V and J ends were trimmed by 2 bases and 5 bases, with 3 bases remaining between them. The CDR3 is 11 amino acids. CDR1 and CDR2 (germline): SGHDT, YYEEEE. Each TRB amplification used roughly 230-550 ng of genomic DNA from blood. TRB rearrangements were amplified by multiplex PCR with BIOMED2 TRB-A/B primers. TCRdb reanalysed the multiplex PCR reads using MiXCR and keeps one entry per CDR3 protein. Among 13,000 to 15,000 distinct CDR3 sequences listed, about 30% were seen once. This chain connects TRBV5-6 to TRBJ2-3; D call uncertain. This sequence originates from a human donor who had recovered from COVID-19. Source material: blood. CDR3 in DNA: TGTGCCAGCAGCTTCGGAGATACGCAGTATTTT. This sequence encodes CASSFGDTQYF.